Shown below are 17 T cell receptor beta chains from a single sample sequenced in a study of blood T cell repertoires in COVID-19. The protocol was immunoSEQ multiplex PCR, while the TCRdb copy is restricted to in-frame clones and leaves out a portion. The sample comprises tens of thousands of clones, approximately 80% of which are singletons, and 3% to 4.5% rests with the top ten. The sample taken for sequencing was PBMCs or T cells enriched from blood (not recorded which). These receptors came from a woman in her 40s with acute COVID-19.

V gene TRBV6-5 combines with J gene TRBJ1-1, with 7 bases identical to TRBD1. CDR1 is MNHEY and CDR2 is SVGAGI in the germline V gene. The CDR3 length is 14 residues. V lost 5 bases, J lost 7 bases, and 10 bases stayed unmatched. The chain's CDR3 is CASSPTGVGFEAFF. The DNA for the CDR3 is TGTGCCAGCAGTCCCACAGGGGTCGGTTTTGAAGCTTTCTTT.

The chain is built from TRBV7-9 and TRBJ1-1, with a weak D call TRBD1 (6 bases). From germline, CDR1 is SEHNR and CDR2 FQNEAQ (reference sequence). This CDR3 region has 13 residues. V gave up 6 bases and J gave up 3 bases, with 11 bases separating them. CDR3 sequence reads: CASSNGQYTEAFF. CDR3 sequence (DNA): TGTGCCAGCAGTAACGGACAGTACACTGAAGCTTTCTTT.

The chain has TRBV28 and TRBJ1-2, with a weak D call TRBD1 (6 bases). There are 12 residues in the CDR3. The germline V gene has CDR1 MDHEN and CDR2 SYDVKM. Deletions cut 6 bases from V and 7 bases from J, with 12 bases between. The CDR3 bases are TGTGCCAGCAGCCGGGGGGCCGGTGGCTACACCTTC. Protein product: CASSRGAGGYTF.

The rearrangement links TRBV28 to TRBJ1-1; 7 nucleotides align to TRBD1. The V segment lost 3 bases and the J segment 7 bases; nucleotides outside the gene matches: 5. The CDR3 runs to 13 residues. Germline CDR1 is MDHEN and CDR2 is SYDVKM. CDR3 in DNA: TGTGCCAGCAGTTTGGGGACAGCCTTTGAAGCTTTCTTT. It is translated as CASSLGTAFEAFF. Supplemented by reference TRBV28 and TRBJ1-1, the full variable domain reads DVKVTQSSRYLVKRTGEKVFLECVQDMDHENMFWYRQDPGLGLRLIYFSYDVKMKEKGDIPEGYSVSREKKERFSLILESASTNQTSMYLCASSLGTAFEAFFGQGTRLTVV.

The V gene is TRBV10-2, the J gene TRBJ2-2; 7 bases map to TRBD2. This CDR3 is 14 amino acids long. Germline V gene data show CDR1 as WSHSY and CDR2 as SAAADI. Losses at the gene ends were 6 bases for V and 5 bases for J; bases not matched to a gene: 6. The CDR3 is CASRLGTTTGELFF. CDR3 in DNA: TGCGCCAGCAGATTAGGGACTACTACCGGGGAGCTGTTTTTT.

The CDR3: CASSVDGRAIDTQYF. The CDR3 DNA is TGTGCCAGCAGCGTAGACGGGAGGGCCATAGATACGCAGTATTTT. This sequence joins TRBV9 and TRBJ2-3; 8 bases agree with TRBD2. This CDR3 is 15 amino acids long. J was trimmed by 5 bases and V by 0 bases; bases with no gene match: 5. The germline CDR1 and CDR2 sequences are SGDLS and YYNGEE.

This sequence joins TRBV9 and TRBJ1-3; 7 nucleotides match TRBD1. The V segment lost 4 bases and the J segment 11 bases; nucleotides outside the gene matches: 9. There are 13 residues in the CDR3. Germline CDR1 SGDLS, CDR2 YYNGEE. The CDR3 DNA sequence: TGTGCCAGCAGCCCTAAACAGGGGACCGCCATATATTTT. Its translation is CASSPKQGTAIYF.

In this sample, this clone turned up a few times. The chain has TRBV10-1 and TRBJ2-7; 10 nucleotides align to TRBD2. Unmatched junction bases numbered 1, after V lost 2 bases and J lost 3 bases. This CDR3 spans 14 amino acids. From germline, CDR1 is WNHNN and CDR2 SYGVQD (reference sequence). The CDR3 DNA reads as TGCGCCAGCAGTGAGGGACTAGCGGACTACGAGCAGTACTTC. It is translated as CASSEGLADYEQYF.

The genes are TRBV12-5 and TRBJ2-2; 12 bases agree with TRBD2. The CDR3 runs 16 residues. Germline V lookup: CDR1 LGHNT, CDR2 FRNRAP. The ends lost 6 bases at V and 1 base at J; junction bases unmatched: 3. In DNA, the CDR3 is TGTGCTAGTGGGGCGGGACTAGCGGGGAACACCGGGGAGCTGTTTTTT. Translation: CASGAGLAGNTGELFF.

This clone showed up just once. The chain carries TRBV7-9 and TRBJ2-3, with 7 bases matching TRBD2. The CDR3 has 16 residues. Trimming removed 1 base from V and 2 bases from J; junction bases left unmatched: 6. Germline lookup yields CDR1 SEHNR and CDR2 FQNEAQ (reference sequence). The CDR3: CASSLERDRFTDTQYF. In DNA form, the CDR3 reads TGTGCCAGCAGCTTAGAGCGGGATCGTTTCACAGATACGCAGTATTTT.

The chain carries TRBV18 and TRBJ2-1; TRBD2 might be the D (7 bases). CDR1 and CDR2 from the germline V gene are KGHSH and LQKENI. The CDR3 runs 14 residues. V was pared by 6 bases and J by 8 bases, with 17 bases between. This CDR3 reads CASSPDPGGDEQFF. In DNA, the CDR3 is TGTGCCAGCTCCCCCGACCCGGGGGGCGATGAGCAGTTCTTC.

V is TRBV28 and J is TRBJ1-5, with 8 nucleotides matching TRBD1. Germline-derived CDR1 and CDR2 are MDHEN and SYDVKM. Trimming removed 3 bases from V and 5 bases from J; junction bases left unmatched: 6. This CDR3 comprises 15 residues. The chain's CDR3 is CASSFVAGGDQPQHF. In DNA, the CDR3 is TGTGCCAGCAGTTTTGTGGCAGGGGGCGATCAGCCCCAGCATTTT.

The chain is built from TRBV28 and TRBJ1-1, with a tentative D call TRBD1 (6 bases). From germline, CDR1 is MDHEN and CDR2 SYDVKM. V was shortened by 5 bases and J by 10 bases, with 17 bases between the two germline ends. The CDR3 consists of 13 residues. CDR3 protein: CASSKDSPEVAFF. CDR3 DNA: TGTGCCAGCAGTAAGGACAGTCCTGAGGTAGCTTTCTTT.

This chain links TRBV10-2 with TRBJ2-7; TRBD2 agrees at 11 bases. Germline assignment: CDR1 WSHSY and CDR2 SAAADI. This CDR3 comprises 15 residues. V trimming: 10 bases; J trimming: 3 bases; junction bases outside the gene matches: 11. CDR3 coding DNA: TGCGCCACCAAAGCACTAGCGGGAGAGAACTACGAGCAGTACTTC. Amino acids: CATKALAGENYEQYF.

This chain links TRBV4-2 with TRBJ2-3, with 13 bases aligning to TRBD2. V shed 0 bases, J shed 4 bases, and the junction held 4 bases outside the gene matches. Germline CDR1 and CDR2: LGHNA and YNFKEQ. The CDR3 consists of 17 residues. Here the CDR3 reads CASSQELAGGPSDTQYF. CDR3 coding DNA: TGTGCCAGCAGCCAAGAACTAGCGGGAGGGCCCTCAGATACGCAGTATTTT.

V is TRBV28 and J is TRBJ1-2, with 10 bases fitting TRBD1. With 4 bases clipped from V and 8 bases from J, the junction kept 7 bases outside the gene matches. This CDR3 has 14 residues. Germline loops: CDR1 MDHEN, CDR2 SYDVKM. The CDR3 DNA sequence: TGTGCCAGCAGTTCCGGGACAGGGGAGAGGGGCTACACCTTC. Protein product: CASSSGTGERGYTF.

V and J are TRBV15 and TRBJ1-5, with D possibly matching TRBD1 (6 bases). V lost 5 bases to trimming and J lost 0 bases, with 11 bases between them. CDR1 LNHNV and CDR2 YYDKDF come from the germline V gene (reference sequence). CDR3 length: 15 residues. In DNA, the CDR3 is TGTGCCACCAGCCCAGGGGCACCTAGCAATCAGCCCCAGCATTTT. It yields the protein CATSPGAPSNQPQHF.